This T cell receptor (beta chain) was observed in a study of T cells in Graves' hyperthyroidism and ophthalmopathy. Stable hyperthyroidism: no ophthalmopathy progression over 18 months of follow-up. Together with thyroid ultrasound, orbital computed tomography, serum thyroxine and TRAb, clinical symptoms were used for diagnoses. On this clonotype: A single base separates this from a much larger clone, so it may be a read error.

RNA transcripts provided the source from which TCR beta CDR3 regions were amplified. The HTBI primer set served for first-round RT-PCR of the TCR CDR3. From the multiplex PCR reads, TCRdb called clonotypes with MiXCR, one entry per CDR3 protein. The sample lists about 290,000 distinct CDR3 sequences, over 15% seen once, with roughly a third in the top ten. CDR1 is DFQATT, CDR2 SNEGSKA, per germline (reference sequence). This CDR3 has 13 amino acids. The material sequenced was blood. This TCR came from a man aged 25 to 40 with Graves' hyperthyroidism. This chain uses TRBV20-1 with TRBJ2-7, with a possible D match to TRBD2 (5 bases). The DNA of the CDR3 is TGCAGTGCCGACTACGCTAGGGTTAACGAGAAGTACTTC. Its protein is CSADYARVNEKYF.